A selection of T cell receptor beta chains follows, all from one sample in a study of HIV-infected patients and healthy controls. TCRdb re-called the 5' RACE reads with MiXCR, one entry per CDR3 protein. Of over 55,000 distinct CDR3 sequences in the sample, about 16% were seen once. The sample taken for sequencing was CD4+ T cells from blood. Every receptor here comes from a human donor in good health. The CDR3 runs from the conserved cysteine through the conserved F or W. The D gene is left open where the match is weak. Size is omitted from some rows. Given values are once, few, many or a class for expanded clones.

D	V	size	J	CDR3	DNA
NA	TRBV16	NA	TRBJ1-1	CASSPPLGGRTEAFF	TGTGCCAGCAGCCCTCCGTTAGGGGGTCGGACTGAAGCTTTCTTT
TRBD2	TRBV29-1	NA	TRBJ2-1	CSVASERGQFF	TGCAGCGTGGCCTCTGAGCGGGGGCAGTTCTTC
TRBD2	TRBV20-1	few	TRBJ2-3	CSARSPLAGFTDTQYF	TGCAGTGCTAGGTCCCCGCTAGCGGGGTTCACAGATACGCAGTATTTT
TRBD1	TRBV7-9	few	TRBJ1-6	CASSHYGDRLSYNSPLHF	TGTGCCAGCAGCCACTATGGGGACAGGCTCTCCTATAATTCACCCCTCCACTTT
TRBD1	TRBV20-1	few	TRBJ1-5	CSARDRGNQPQHF	TGCAGTGCTAGGGACAGGGGGAATCAGCCCCAGCATTTT
NA	TRBV3-1	many	TRBJ2-1	CASSRAFEQFF	TGTGCCAGCAGCCGGGCATTTGAGCAGTTCTTC
TRBD1	TRBV20-1	NA	TRBJ1-4	CSARKVGQGLVEKLFF	TGCAGTGCTAGAAAGGTGGGACAGGGGCTGGTCGAAAAACTGTTTTTT
TRBD1	TRBV7-9	few	TRBJ1-3	CASSYGTGRNTIYF	TGTGCCAGCAGCTATGGGACAGGAAGAAACACCATATATTTT
TRBD2	TRBV29-1	many	TRBJ2-6	CSVVGGSGGVLTF	TGCAGCGTTGTAGGAGGAAGCGGGGGCGTCCTGACTTTC
TRBD2	TRBV6-2/TRBV6-3	few	TRBJ2-3	CASSPVWASGSNTQYF	TGTGCCAGCAGCCCGGTATGGGCTAGCGGGAGTAATACGCAGTATTTT
NA	TRBV7-3	few	TRBJ2-2	CASSTTPVPAGELFF	TGTGCCAGCAGCACGACCCCGGTCCCGGCCGGGGAGCTGTTTTTT
NA	TRBV7-9	NA	TRBJ2-2	CASSPGARGTGELFF	TGTGCCAGCAGCCCGGGAGCCCGCGGCACCGGGGAGCTGTTTTTT
NA	TRBV6-2/TRBV6-3	few	TRBJ2-3	CASSLTTGERNTQYF	TGTGCCAGCAGCCTCACGACAGGAGAAAGAAATACGCAGTATTTT
NA	TRBV10-3	many	TRBJ2-7	CAARYGQTYEQYF	TGTGCCGCGCGGTACGGACAGACCTACGAGCAGTACTTC
NA	TRBV14	few	TRBJ2-3	CASRVTGTDTQYF	TGTGCCAGCAGAGTGACGGGAACAGATACGCAGTATTTT
NA	TRBV7-2	many	TRBJ2-3	CASSLADTQYF	TGTGCCAGCAGCTTAGCAGATACGCAGTATTTT
TRBD1	TRBV20-1	few	TRBJ1-3	CSARTGTSGNTIYF	TGCAGTGCTAGGACAGGGACCAGCGGAAACACCATATATTTT
TRBD2	TRBV6-1	NA	TRBJ2-1	CASSDLAGGDNEQFF	TGTGCCAGCAGTGACTTGGCGGGAGGGGACAATGAGCAGTTCTTC
TRBD2	TRBV19	NA	TRBJ2-1	CATSPGTSGNWIDEQFF	TGTGCCACCTCACCCGGGACTAGCGGGAATTGGATCGATGAGCAGTTCTTC
NA	TRBV12-3/TRBV12-4	NA	TRBJ2-1	CASSTRREQFF	TGTGCCAGCAGCACGCGAAGGGAGCAGTTCTTC
NA	TRBV6-2/TRBV6-3	NA	TRBJ2-2	CASTPMGRRNTGELFF	TGTGCCAGCACTCCGATGGGGAGGCGGAACACCGGGGAGCTGTTTTTT
NA	TRBV6-2/TRBV6-3	few	TRBJ1-2	CASSLWTYSYYGYTF	TGTGCCAGCAGCCTCTGGACTTACTCGTACTATGGCTACACCTTC
TRBD1	TRBV18	few	TRBJ2-3	CASSPFGTANTDTQYF	TGTGCCAGCTCACCCTTCGGGACAGCAAACACAGATACGCAGTATTTT
TRBD2	TRBV12-3/TRBV12-4	NA	TRBJ2-5	CASSSLRTSEETQYF	TGTGCCAGCAGTTCCCTCAGGACTAGCGAAGAGACCCAGTACTTC
NA	TRBV7-2	NA	TRBJ1-5	CASSLMPAQPQHF	TGTGCCAGCAGCTTAATGCCCGCTCAGCCCCAGCATTTT
TRBD1	TRBV5-1	once	TRBJ2-7	CASSLVPGGSYEQYF	TGCGCCAGCAGCTTGGTTCCAGGGGGCTCCTACGAGCAGTACTTC
NA	TRBV7-9	many	TRBJ2-2	CASSLVGLIGNTGELFF	TGTGCCAGCAGCTTAGTAGGATTGATCGGAAACACCGGGGAGCTGTTTTTT
NA	TRBV10-2	few	TRBJ2-2	CASSDGRARNTGELFF	TGCGCCAGCAGTGATGGCAGGGCAAGGAACACCGGGGAGCTGTTTTTT
NA	TRBV12-3/TRBV12-4	NA	TRBJ2-3	CASSRAFLTDTQYF	TGTGCCAGCAGCAGGGCCTTCCTCACAGATACGCAGTATTTT
NA	TRBV6-6	NA	TRBJ1-1	CASIFRDNTEAFF	TGTGCCAGCATCTTTCGGGACAACACTGAAGCTTTCTTT
TRBD2	TRBV28	NA	TRBJ2-7	CASKRGGSSAEQYF	TGTGCCAGCAAAAGGGGAGGGTCTAGCGCCGAGCAGTACTTC
NA	TRBV7-9	NA	TRBJ2-2	CASSLESGELFF	TGTGCCAGCAGCCTGGAGTCCGGGGAGCTGTTTTTT
TRBD1	TRBV5-1	NA	TRBJ2-6	CASSYALSGTAYSGANVLTF	TGCGCCAGCAGCTACGCTCTTTCCGGGACAGCGTACTCTGGGGCCAACGTCCTGACTTTC
TRBD2	TRBV7-9	few	TRBJ2-3	CASSFGLARAPDTQYF	TGTGCCAGCAGCTTCGGACTAGCCAGGGCCCCAGATACGCAGTATTTT
NA	TRBV12-3/TRBV12-4	once	TRBJ1-2	CASTPNTGGGYGYTF	TGTGCCAGCACCCCAAACACGGGGGGAGGCTATGGCTACACCTTC
NA	TRBV19	NA	TRBJ1-2	CASTRNSDNYGYTF	TGTGCCAGTACGCGGAACTCAGATAACTATGGCTACACCTTC
TRBD1	TRBV12-3/TRBV12-4	few	TRBJ1-2	CASLDRGRSYGYTF	TGTGCCAGCCTAGACAGGGGGCGAAGCTATGGCTACACCTTC
TRBD1	TRBV20-1	few	TRBJ1-4	CSAREPRQGGYEKLFF	TGCAGTGCTAGAGAGCCTAGACAGGGTGGATATGAAAAACTGTTTTTT
NA	TRBV19	NA	TRBJ2-1	CASSIEHGTYNEQFF	TGTGCCAGTAGTATCGAACACGGCACCTACAATGAGCAGTTCTTC
NA	TRBV5-5	few	TRBJ2-1	CASSFRDTLYNEQFF	TGTGCCAGCAGCTTCAGGGACACTCTTTACAATGAGCAGTTCTTC
NA	TRBV20-1	few	TRBJ1-5	CSARESGQPQHF	TGCAGTGCTAGAGAAAGTGGACAGCCCCAGCATTTT
NA	TRBV28	few	TRBJ1-2	CASTLRGGWYGYTF	TGTGCCAGCACTCTTAGGGGGGGTTGGTATGGCTACACCTTC
NA	TRBV7-9	few	TRBJ2-7	CASSLEAEKYEQYF	TGTGCCAGCAGCTTAGAAGCGGAAAAGTACGAGCAGTACTTC
TRBD2	TRBV4-2	few	TRBJ2-5	CASSQRSSGALQETQYF	TGTGCCAGCAGCCAACGCTCTAGCGGGGCCCTCCAAGAGACCCAGTACTTC
NA	TRBV12-3/TRBV12-4	NA	TRBJ1-5	CASTHQGNQPQHF	TGTGCCAGCACCCACCAGGGGAATCAGCCCCAGCATTTT
NA	TRBV4-2	many	TRBJ2-3	CASSQEPAGTDTQYF	TGTGCCAGCAGCCAAGAACCCGCCGGCACAGATACGCAGTATTTT
NA	TRBV5-6	few	TRBJ2-5	CASSLSRQLQETQYF	TGTGCCAGCAGCTTAAGCAGACAGCTCCAAGAGACCCAGTACTTC
TRBD1	TRBV5-6	few	TRBJ1-5	CASSTAGGGQRHQPQHF	TGTGCCAGCAGCACCGCTGGCGGGGGACAGCGCCATCAGCCCCAGCATTTT
NA	TRBV11-2	few	TRBJ2-3	CASSSSGSRPTQYF	TGTGCCAGCAGCTCAAGTGGTTCCCGCCCTACGCAGTATTTT
NA	TRBV9	once	TRBJ1-2	CASSVSPPGGVRGYTF	TGTGCCAGCAGCGTATCCCCTCCGGGGGGCGTACGTGGCTACACCTTC
TRBD2	TRBV4-1	many	TRBJ2-4	CASSQAASGSLGIQYF	TGCGCCAGCAGCCAAGCGGCTAGCGGGAGTTTAGGCATTCAGTACTTC